What follows are 21 T cell receptor beta chains derived from one specimen sequenced in a study of blood T cell repertoires in COVID-19. TCRdb keeps only in-frame clones here, not all; method: immunoSEQ multiplex PCR. The table records around 150,000 clones, roughly 72% of them present only once. Sequenced input: peripheral blood. Receptors originate from a woman older than 75 with acute or convalescent COVID-19.

The genes are TRBV9 and TRBJ1-6; TRBD1 matches at 7 bases. V was clipped by 4 bases and J by 11 bases; unmatched bases: 12. This CDR3 has 15 residues. The germline CDR1 and CDR2 sequences are SGDLS and YYNGEE. CDR3 in DNA: TGTGCCAGCAGCCCCAAATATGGACAGGATCCACCCCTCCACTTT. This gives the protein CASSPKYGQDPPLHF.

The V gene is TRBV23-1, the J gene TRBJ2-7; 7 bases fit TRBD2. TRBV23-1 carries the ORF label, with uncertain function. The CDR3 loop spans 14 amino acids. V was pared by 3 bases and J by 5 bases, with 7 bases of the junction left unmatched. The CDR3 loop reads CASSHPGRADEQYF. In DNA, the CDR3 is TGCGCCAGCAGTCACCCTGGGAGGGCCGACGAGCAGTACTTC.

This clone was picked up one time. J is TRBJ1-1 and V is TRBV6-1, with 7 bases matching TRBD1. The CDR3 consists of 15 residues. Trimming took 1 base from V and 3 from J; bases not matched to a gene: 5. CDR1 and CDR2 from the germline V gene are MNHNS and SASEGT. The CDR3 loop is CASSEGAGGDTEAFF. The CDR3 nucleotides are TGTGCCAGCAGTGAAGGCGCAGGGGGAGACACTGAAGCTTTCTTT.

The chain is built from TRBV19 and TRBJ2-7; the D gene is possibly TRBD1 (6 bases). CDR3 length: 14 residues. The V gene lost 5 bases and the J gene lost 2 bases, with 13 bases spanning the gap. Germline CDR1 reads LNHDA; CDR2 reads SQIVND (reference sequence). CDR3 nucleotide sequence: TGTGCCAGTAGTTCTCTGGGGGCTCCCTACGAGCAGTACTTC. Translated, it gives CASSSLGAPYEQYF.

This chain links TRBV7-9 with TRBJ1-2; 7 bases fit TRBD1. The germline CDR1 and CDR2 sequences are SEHNR and FQNEAQ (reference sequence). Losses at the gene ends were 3 bases for V and 3 bases for J; bases not matched to a gene: 10. There are 16 residues in the CDR3. DNA for the CDR3: TGTGCCAGCAGCTTGGGGACAGATACCCTTGACTATGGCTACACCTTC. It translates to CASSLGTDTLDYGYTF.

This clone was seen a few times. The chain combines TRBV7-9 with TRBJ1-1; a possible D gene is TRBD1 (5 bases). Trimming stripped 3 bases from V and 10 bases from J, with 12 bases between. The CDR3 contains 12 residues. CDR1 SEHNR and CDR2 FQNEAQ come from the germline V gene (reference sequence). The CDR3 loop reads CASSLTTVAAFF. The CDR3 bases are TGTGCCAGCAGCTTGACGACAGTGGCAGCTTTCTTT.

The chain combines TRBV6-5 with TRBJ1-1; no firm D call. The V end lost 5 bases, the J end lost 0 bases, and 10 bases lay between the germline ends. CDR3 size: 14 residues. Germline V gene lookup returns CDR1 MNHEY and CDR2 SVGAGI. This CDR3 reads CASSLTRMNTEAFF. CDR3 DNA: TGTGCCAGCAGTCTAACCAGGATGAACACTGAAGCTTTCTTT.

The chain is built from TRBV4-1 and TRBJ2-1; a possible D gene is TRBD2 (6 bases). Germline V gene data show CDR1 as MGHRA and CDR2 as YSYEKL. Trimming removed 1 base at V and 1 base at J, with 20 bases between. The CDR3 runs to 19 residues. The CDR3 bases are TGCGCCAGCAGCCAAGCGGGACTCCGGAACCCCCAGTCCTACAATGAGCAGTTCTTC. Amino acids: CASSQAGLRNPQSYNEQFF.

With regard to this clone: One end of the junction does not line up with germline, which may come from a read error. The gene calls are TRBV2 and TRBJ2-2, with 8 bases identical to TRBD1. The CDR3 sequence is 14 residues long. Germline V CDR1 and CDR2: SNHLY, FYNNEI. CDR3 protein: CAGRGLARTGELFF. The CDR3 DNA reads TGTGCCGGCAGGGGGCTAGCGAGGACCGGGGAGCTGTTTTTT.

The chain joins TRBV3-1 (or the pseudogene TRBV3-2) to TRBJ2-1; 7 bases align to TRBD2. V lost 3 bases to trimming and J lost 7 bases; unmatched junction nucleotides: 6. The germline gives CDR1 LGHDT, CDR2 YNNKEL (reference sequence). The CDR3 is 14 amino acids. The CDR3 loop reads CASSHWEGRNEQFF. The CDR3 bases are TGTGCCAGCAGCCATTGGGAGGGCCGGAATGAGCAGTTCTTC.

The chain employs TRBV18 and TRBJ1-6, with a weak D call TRBD1 (5 bases). The CDR3 is 15 amino acids. The germline CDR1 and CDR2 sequences are KGHSH and LQKENI. V lost 3 bases, J lost 5 bases, and 11 bases lay in between. For the CDR3, the DNA is TGTGCCAGCTCACCGGACATATCCGATAATTCACCCCTCCACTTT. The encoded protein is CASSPDISDNSPLHF.

The gene calls are TRBV2 and TRBJ2-6; a weak D match, TRBD2 (6 bases). Germline V gene lookup returns CDR1 SNHLY and CDR2 FYNNEI. V was cut by 6 bases and J by 3 bases, with 12 bases left in between. This CDR3 region has 15 residues. The CDR3 DNA follows: TGTGCCAGCAGCGCCGAGGGAGGTGGGGCCAACGTCCTGACTTTC. Protein sequence: CASSAEGGGANVLTF.

The rearrangement uses TRBV6-5 and TRBJ2-5, with D possibly matching TRBD2 (5 bases). The CDR3 consists of 14 residues. V lost 6 bases to trimming and J lost 4 bases, with 15 bases between them. The germline CDR1 and CDR2 sequences are MNHEY and SVGAGI. In DNA form, the CDR3 reads TGTGCCAGCAGACCTGGGCTAGCCCGAGAGACCCAGTACTTC. It codes for CASRPGLARETQYF.

The chain joins TRBV5-1 to TRBJ2-1, with D tentatively TRBD2 (5 bases). Germline V gene lookup returns CDR1 SGHRS and CDR2 YFSETQ. The CDR3 covers 13 residues. The ends were cut back, 3 bases at V and 4 bases at J, with 8 bases in the middle. The CDR3 spells CASSSDLYNEQFF. The CDR3 DNA reads as TGCGCCAGCAGCTCGGACTTATACAATGAGCAGTTCTTC.

V and J are TRBV7-8 and TRBJ1-1, with D tentatively TRBD1 (6 bases). The length of the CDR3 is 14 residues. V gave up 1 base and J gave up 6 bases, with 12 bases separating them. Germline V gives CDR1 SGHVS, CDR2 FQNEAQ. CDR3 nucleotides: TGTGCCAGCAGCTTAGTGTCAGGGGCGGCTGAAGCTTTCTTT. Protein: CASSLVSGAAEAFF. The whole variable domain, filled in from reference TRBV7-8 and TRBJ1-1, reads GAGVSQSPRYKVAKRGQDVALRCDPISGHVSLFWYQQALGQGPEFLTYFQNEAQLDKSGLPSDRFFAERPEGSVSTLKIQRTQQEDSAVYLCASSLVSGAAEAFFGQGTRLTVV.

The chain couples TRBV14 to TRBJ2-5; TRBD1 agrees at 7 bases. This CDR3 has 16 amino acids. After removal of 4 bases from V and 2 bases from J, the junction contained 10 bases not matched to a gene. The germline gives CDR1 SGHDN, CDR2 FVKESK. CDR3 in amino acids: CASSPFRDRLQETQYF. CDR3 nucleotide sequence: TGTGCCAGCAGCCCCTTCCGGGACAGATTACAAGAGACCCAGTACTTC.

The rearrangement links TRBV9 to TRBJ2-3, with D possibly being TRBD1 (6 bases). CDR3 length: 15 residues. The V gene lost 5 bases and the J gene lost 0 bases, with 13 bases spanning the gap. Germline CDR1 SGDLS, CDR2 YYNGEE. DNA of the CDR3: TGTGCCAGCAGGCAAACAGGGCTTAGCACAGATACGCAGTATTTT. Protein product: CASRQTGLSTDTQYF.

The rearrangement uses TRBV29-1 and TRBJ2-7; the D gene is possibly TRBD2 (6 bases). Looked up from germline, CDR1 is SQVTM and CDR2 is ANQGSEA. This CDR3 comprises 11 residues. V lost 6 bases, J lost 6 bases, and 12 bases lay in between. CDR3 coding DNA: TGCAGCGTACAAAACGGGGGCGAGCAGTACTTC. Translating gives CSVQNGGEQYF.

The DNA for the CDR3 is TGTGCCAGCAGCCACCCTGGGACTGTCGATGAAAAACTGTTTTTT. Protein sequence: CASSHPGTVDEKLFF. The V call is TRBV3-1 (or the pseudogene TRBV3-2), the J call TRBJ1-4; tentative D call: TRBD1 (5 bases). The CDR3 loop spans 15 amino acids. The germline V gene has CDR1 LGHDT and CDR2 YNNKEL (reference sequence). The V end lost 3 bases, the J end lost 6 bases, and 14 bases lay between the germline ends.

The chain combines TRBV7-2 with TRBJ2-3; 8 nucleotides match TRBD2. The CDR3 has 17 amino acids. Unmatched junction bases numbered 9, after V lost 4 bases and J lost 0 bases. The germline V gene has CDR1 SGHTA and CDR2 FQGNSA. The CDR3 is CASSSTGGGKSTDTQYF. CDR3 sequence (DNA): TGTGCCAGCAGCTCCACCGGCGGGGGGAAGAGCACAGATACGCAGTATTTT.

This chain joins TRBV30 and TRBJ1-6; D not resolved. Between the trimmed V and J ends, which lost 0 bases and 7 bases, there was a span of 13 bases. Germline CDR1 GTSNPN, CDR2 SVGIG (reference sequence). The length of the CDR3 is 15 residues. In DNA form, the CDR3 reads TGTGCCTGGAGTGTCCCGGGATTCGGGAATTCACCCCTCCACTTT. Its protein is CAWSVPGFGNSPLHF.